What follows are 26 T cell receptor beta chains derived from one specimen sequenced in a study of CD8 T cells in ankylosing spondylitis. Whole-study findings and limits: Ankylosing spondylitis blood appeared to carry a characteristic TCR beta motif of roughly 8 highly homologous variants.

TCRdb redid the calling of the 5' RACE reads with MiXCR, one entry per CDR3 protein. The table includes under 950,000 distinct CDR3 sequences, around 19% detected once. Antigens of these TCRs are unknown. The sample comprised blood, either unsorted or a sorted T cell fraction (not recorded which). The receptor set was obtained from a male donor with ankylosing spondylitis.

This clonotype was seen only a few times. The gene calls are TRBV20-1 and TRBJ1-1; unclear D gene. Germline CDR1 DFQATT, CDR2 SNEGSKA (reference sequence). V shed 4 bases and J shed 3 bases, with 12 bases lying between them. The CDR3 has 13 residues. CDR3 protein: CSATRADDTEAFF. The CDR3 DNA sequence: TGCAGTGCTACGCGGGCCGACGACACTGAAGCTTTCTTT.

This sequence joins TRBV4-3 and TRBJ2-7; D gene ambiguous. CDR1 and CDR2 from the germline V gene are LGHNA and YSLEER. The CDR3 is 18 residues long. The ends were cut back, 1 base at V and 2 bases at J, with 21 bases in the middle. The CDR3 DNA reads TGCGCCAGCAGCCAAGCTTGGGCGGACCCCACCCTACCCTACGAGCAGTACTTC. Amino acids: CASSQAWADPTLPYEQYF.

The chain combines TRBV24-1 with TRBJ2-7; D remains unclear. This CDR3 region has 15 residues. Germline V CDR1 and CDR2: KGHDR, SFDVKD. V lost 3 bases, J lost 0 bases, and 11 bases lay in between. For the CDR3, the DNA is TGTGCCACCAGTGATGCCACGGAGAGCTCCTACGAGCAGTACTTC. Translation: CATSDATESSYEQYF.

This clonotype was counted a few times. The V and J genes are TRBV4-3 and TRBJ2-7; D is undetermined. The CDR3 runs 15 residues. V lost 0 bases and J 0 bases, leaving 9 bases between the germline ends. Germline V gives CDR1 LGHNA, CDR2 YSLEER. CDR3 nucleotide sequence: TGCGCCAGCAGCCAAGATCAAGGAAACTCCTACGAGCAGTACTTC. Its translation: CASSQDQGNSYEQYF.

This clonotype was seen only a few times. V and J are TRBV10-2 and TRBJ2-1; D call uncertain. This CDR3 has 12 residues. The ends were cut back, 3 bases at V and 9 bases at J, with 9 bases in the middle. Germline V gene data show CDR1 as WSHSY and CDR2 as SAAADI. The CDR3 here is CASSEPGGEQFF. CDR3 sequence (DNA): TGCGCCAGCAGTGAACCCGGCGGTGAGCAGTTCTTC.

This clonotype was observed at least ten times. CDR3 DNA: TGTGCCAGCAGCTTGGGGGGGACAGGGTTTGAAGCTTTCTTT. Its protein product is CASSLGGTGFEAFF. This chain uses TRBV7-2 with TRBJ1-1; 9 bases map to TRBD1. Germline-derived CDR1 and CDR2 are SGHTA and FQGNSA. V was clipped by 3 bases and J by 7 bases; unmatched bases: 6. The CDR3 spans 14 residues.

This clonotype was seen at least ten times. Here the CDR3 reads CASSLAWGQGRNEQFF. CDR3 DNA sequence: TGTGCCAGCAGTTTAGCGTGGGGACAGGGGAGGAATGAGCAGTTCTTC. The V gene is TRBV12-3 or TRBV12-4, the J gene TRBJ2-1, with 10 nucleotides matching TRBD1. The CDR3 consists of 16 residues. J lost 7 bases, V lost 0 bases, and 6 bases had no gene match.

The chain carries TRBV10-2 and TRBJ2-7; TRBD2 is a possible D gene (5 bases). Germline-derived CDR1 and CDR2 are WSHSY and SAAADI. V was cut by 3 bases and J by 2 bases, with 8 bases left in between. This CDR3 has 13 residues. The CDR3 sequence: CASSDGGTYEQYF. In nucleotides, the CDR3 is TGCGCCAGCAGTGACGGAGGCACCTACGAGCAGTACTTC.

This clonotype was found a few times. The chain links TRBV12-3 or TRBV12-4 to TRBJ2-3; 8 bases are shared with TRBD2. This CDR3 has 15 residues. The trim removed 6 bases at V and 8 bases at J, leaving 13 bases unmatched. CDR3 in amino acids: CASSNLAGGVGTQYF. In DNA, the CDR3 is TGTGCCAGCAGCAACCTAGCGGGCGGGGTGGGTACGCAGTATTTT.

The rearrangement uses TRBV6-2 or TRBV6-3 and TRBJ2-7; TRBD2 might be the D (6 bases). CDR3 length: 11 amino acids. Germline CDR1 MNHEY, CDR2 SVGEGT. Trimming cost V 8 bases and J 5 bases, with 10 bases left between them. CDR3 amino acids: CASWRANEQYF. DNA of the CDR3: TGTGCCAGCTGGAGGGCAAACGAGCAGTACTTC.

V is TRBV29-1 and J is TRBJ1-2, with 9 bases matching TRBD1. V trimming: 3 bases; J trimming: 2 bases; junction bases outside the gene matches: 4. The CDR3 length is 14 residues. CDR1 is SQVTM, CDR2 ANQGSEA, per germline. Written as DNA, the CDR3 is TGCAGCGTTGATTTGACAGGGGGGAACTATGGCTACACCTTC. As protein: CSVDLTGGNYGYTF.

The CDR3 nucleotides are TGCAGTGCTAAAGGAGGTGGGGGGGACTATGGCTACACCTTC. Protein: CSAKGGGGDYGYTF. The rearrangement uses TRBV20-1 and TRBJ1-2, with a tentative D call TRBD1 (5 bases). V lost 4 bases and J lost 3, with 15 bases in between. The CDR3 loop spans 14 amino acids. Germline lookup yields CDR1 DFQATT and CDR2 SNEGSKA (reference sequence).

The chain joins TRBV30 to TRBJ2-3; D call uncertain. The germline gives CDR1 GTSNPN, CDR2 SVGIG (reference sequence). CDR3 length: 12 residues. With 1 base removed from V and 8 bases from J, the gap between germline ends came to 10 bases. The CDR3 spells CAWSGGWGTQYF. The CDR3 DNA reads TGTGCCTGGAGTGGGGGTTGGGGTACGCAGTATTTT.

As to this clonotype: One end of the junction is discordant with germline, which a read error may explain. V usage is TRBV6-4 and J usage is TRBJ1-1; D might be TRBD1 (6 bases). The CDR3 extends over 11 amino acids. CDR1 MRHNA and CDR2 SNTAGT come from the germline V gene. The CDR3 loop is CASTDSRGAFF. In nucleotides, the CDR3 is TGTGCCAGCACTGACAGCAGGGGAGCTTTCTTT.

This clonotype was observed a few times. CDR3 nucleotides: TGTGCCAGCAGCCTACCCCGGGACAGGTCAGAAGAGAACGCGAACACCGGGGAGCTGTTTTTT. Protein product: CASSLPRDRSEENANTGELFF. The gene calls are TRBV11-1 and TRBJ2-2, with 8 bases identical to TRBD1. The V gene's germline CDR1 is SGHAT and CDR2 FQDESV (reference sequence). V dropped 5 bases and J dropped 0; count of bases not matched to a gene: 20. This CDR3 is built from 21 residues.

V is TRBV5-1 and J is TRBJ2-1; D gene uncertain. Looked up from germline, CDR1 is SGHRS and CDR2 is YFSETQ. There are 17 residues in the CDR3. The V and J ends lost 2 bases and 1 base respectively, with 16 bases between them. In nucleotides, the CDR3 is TGCGCCAGCAGCTTCGTGGCCCAACGACGATCCTACAATGAGCAGTTCTTC. Protein product: CASSFVAQRRSYNEQFF.

The CDR3 DNA is TGTGCCAGCAGCCCCCACCCGACGGTAGCTTCGAACACCGGGGAGCTGTTTTTT. It is translated as CASSPHPTVASNTGELFF. This sequence joins TRBV11-1 and TRBJ2-2; D not resolved. CDR1 and CDR2 from the germline V gene are SGHAT and FQDESV (reference sequence). The CDR3 has 18 amino acids. V was trimmed by 5 bases and J by 0 bases, leaving 19 bases between them.

V usage is TRBV7-2 and J usage is TRBJ2-3, with TRBD2 matching 15 bases. Per germline, CDR1 SGHTA and CDR2 FQGNSA. The CDR3 runs 16 residues. The V segment lost 5 bases and the J segment 7 bases; nucleotides outside the gene matches: 7. This CDR3 reads CASSPPGLAGGHTQYF. The CDR3 DNA is TGTGCCAGCAGCCCGCCGGGACTAGCGGGAGGTCATACGCAGTATTTT.

This clonotype was found a few times. The chain recombines TRBV7-9 with TRBJ2-3, with 9 nucleotides matching TRBD2. Germline-derived CDR1 and CDR2 are SEHNR and FQNEAQ (reference sequence). The ends lost 3 bases at V and 7 bases at J; junction bases unmatched: 5. CDR3 length: 14 residues. In nucleotides, the CDR3 is TGTGCCAGCAGCTTGACTAGCGGTCACTATACGCAGTATTTT. Its translation is CASSLTSGHYTQYF.

This clonotype was detected a few times. The chain links TRBV20-1 to TRBJ2-1, with 9 bases fitting TRBD2. Trimming removed 0 bases from V and 5 bases from J; junction bases left unmatched: 11. The CDR3 covers 17 residues. Germline V gives CDR1 DFQATT, CDR2 SNEGSKA (reference sequence). The CDR3 sequence: CSARDPPSGKKDNEQFF. In DNA form, the CDR3 reads TGCAGTGCTAGAGATCCCCCTAGCGGGAAAAAGGACAATGAGCAGTTCTTC.

This clonotype was observed a few times. V is TRBV6-5 and J is TRBJ1-3, with D unclear. This CDR3 has 18 residues. Trimming took off 2 bases at V and 0 bases at J, with 17 bases between the two ends. Per germline, CDR1 MNHEY and CDR2 SVGAGI. The CDR3 region is CASSYAATRSASGNTIYF. Written as DNA, the CDR3 is TGTGCCAGCAGTTACGCGGCCACCAGGTCTGCCTCTGGAAACACCATATATTTT.

The V call is TRBV7-2, the J call TRBJ2-3, with 8 bases identical to TRBD2. V lost 5 bases and J lost 1; bases outside the gene matches: 8. This CDR3 has 16 amino acids. Germline values: CDR1 SGHTA, CDR2 FQGNSA. The CDR3 bases are TGTGCCAGCAGCCACACCCTAGCGGGTGGCACAGATACGCAGTATTTT. As protein: CASSHTLAGGTDTQYF.

This rearrangement joins TRBV6-1 to TRBJ2-7; D unresolved. CDR1 and CDR2 (germline): MNHNS, SASEGT. This CDR3 spans 13 amino acids. The V end lost 6 bases, the J end lost 5 bases, and 14 bases lay between the germline ends. For the CDR3, the DNA is TGTGCCAGCAGGATGGTGAAGCGTGACGAGCAGTACTTC. This translates into CASRMVKRDEQYF.

This clonotype has at least ten counts. The rearrangement links TRBV6-4 to TRBJ2-6; D ambiguous. In germline, CDR1 is MRHNA, CDR2 SNTAGT. V was cut by 6 bases and J by 0 bases, with 6 bases left in between. The CDR3 sequence is 14 residues long. CDR3 sequence: CASSQSSGANVLTF. The CDR3 region has the DNA TGTGCCAGCAGCCAGAGCTCTGGGGCCAACGTCCTGACTTTC.

This clonotype has more than one count but fewer than ten. The V call is TRBV12-3 or TRBV12-4, the J call TRBJ2-7; 10 nucleotides line up with TRBD1. This CDR3 comprises 15 residues. The V and J ends lost 1 base and 3 bases, in that order; junction bases with no gene match: 3. The CDR3 loop reads CASSLGTGGFYEQYF. The CDR3, as DNA: TGTGCCAGCAGTTTAGGGACAGGGGGATTCTACGAGCAGTACTTC.

This clonotype was counted between two and nine times. The V call is TRBV7-3, the J call TRBJ2-1, with D possibly matching TRBD2 (6 bases). The CDR3 totals 13 residues. CDR1 is SGHTA, CDR2 FQGTGA, per germline. V lost 5 bases and J 13 bases, leaving 18 bases between the germline ends. The CDR3 DNA reads TGTGCCAGCAGCGCGCGTGTGGAGGGTATACAGTTCTTC. Protein sequence: CASSARVEGIQFF. Drawing the rest from reference TRBV7-3 and TRBJ2-1, the complete variable domain is GAGVSQTPSNKVTEKGKYVELRCDPISGHTALYWYRQSLGQGPEFLIYFQGTGAADDSGLPNDRFFAVRPEGSVSTLKIQRTERGDSAVYLCASSARVEGIQFFGPGTRLTVL.